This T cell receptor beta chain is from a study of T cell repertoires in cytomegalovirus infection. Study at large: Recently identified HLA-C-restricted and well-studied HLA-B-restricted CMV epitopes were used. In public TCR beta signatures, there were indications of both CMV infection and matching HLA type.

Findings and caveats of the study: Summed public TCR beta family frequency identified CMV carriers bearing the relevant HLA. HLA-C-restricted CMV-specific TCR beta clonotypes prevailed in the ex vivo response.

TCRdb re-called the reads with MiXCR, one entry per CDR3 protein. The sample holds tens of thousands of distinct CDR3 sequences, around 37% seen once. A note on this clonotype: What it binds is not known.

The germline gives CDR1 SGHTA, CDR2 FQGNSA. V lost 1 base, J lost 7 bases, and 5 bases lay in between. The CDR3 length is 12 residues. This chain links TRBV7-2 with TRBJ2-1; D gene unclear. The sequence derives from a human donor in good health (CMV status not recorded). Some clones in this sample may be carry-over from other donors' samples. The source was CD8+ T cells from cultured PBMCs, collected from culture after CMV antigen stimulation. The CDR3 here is CASSLGLNEQFF. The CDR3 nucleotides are TGTGCCAGCAGCTTAGGACTGAATGAGCAGTTCTTC.